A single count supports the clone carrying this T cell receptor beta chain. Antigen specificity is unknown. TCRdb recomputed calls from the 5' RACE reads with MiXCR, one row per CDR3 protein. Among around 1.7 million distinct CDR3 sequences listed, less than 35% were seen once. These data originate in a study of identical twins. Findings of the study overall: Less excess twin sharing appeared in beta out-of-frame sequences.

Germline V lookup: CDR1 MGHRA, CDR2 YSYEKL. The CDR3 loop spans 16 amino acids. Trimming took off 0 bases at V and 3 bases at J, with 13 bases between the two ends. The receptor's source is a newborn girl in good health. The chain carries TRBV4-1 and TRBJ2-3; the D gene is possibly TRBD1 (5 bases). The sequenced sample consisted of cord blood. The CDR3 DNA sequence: TGCGCCAGCAGCCAAGATGGGGCTATGCGTACAGATACGCAGTATTTT. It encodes CASSQDGAMRTDTQYF.